The source of this T cell receptor (beta chain) is a study of T-cell memory formation after mild COVID-19. V gave up 1 base and J gave up 6 bases, with 16 bases separating them. Germline-derived CDR1 and CDR2 are SGHRS and YFSETQ. The CDR3 runs 15 residues. This clonotype was seen a few times. Its specificity is unknown. Regarding the study as a whole: The appearance of some responding clones in pre-infection memory suggested that cross-reactive memory joined.

MiXCR, applied by TCRdb to the 5' RACE reads, yields one record per CDR3 protein. Among under 300,000 distinct CDR3 sequences listed, 15% to 20% were seen once. This chain uses TRBV5-1 with TRBJ1-1, with D possibly TRBD1 on 5 matching bases. The receptor was isolated from a man aged 18-30 years who had mild COVID-19 (a few samples of this study predate the infection). Cell type and time point are not known. Sequencing was done on a sample of PBMCs or a T cell subset sorted from them (not recorded which). Written as DNA, the CDR3 is TGCGCCAGCAGCTTGTATCAGGGTCTAAGCGCTGAAGCTTTCTTT. Protein product: CASSLYQGLSAEAFF.